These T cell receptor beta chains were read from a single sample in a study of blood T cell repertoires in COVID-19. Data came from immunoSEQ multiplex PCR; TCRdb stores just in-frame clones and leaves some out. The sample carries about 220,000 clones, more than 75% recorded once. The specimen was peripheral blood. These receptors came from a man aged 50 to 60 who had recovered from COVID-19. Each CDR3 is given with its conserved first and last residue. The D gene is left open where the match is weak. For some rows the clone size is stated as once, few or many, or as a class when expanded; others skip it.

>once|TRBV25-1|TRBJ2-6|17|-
TGTGCCAGCAGAACAGGCGGCATGGGGTCTGGGGCCAACGTCCTGACTTTC
CASRTGGMGSGANVLTF
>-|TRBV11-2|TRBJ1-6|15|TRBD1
TGTGCCAGCAACAATTTGGGACAGGAGGGGTCACCCCTCCACTTT
CASNNLGQEGSPLHF
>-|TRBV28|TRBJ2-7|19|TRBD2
TGTGCCAGCAGTTTGCGACTTTGGACTAGCGGGACCTCCTCCTACGAGCAGTACTTC
CASSLRLWTSGTSSYEQYF
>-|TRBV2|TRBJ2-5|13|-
TGTGCCAGCAGGCGGGACCCCCAAGAGACCCAGTACTTC
CASRRDPQETQYF
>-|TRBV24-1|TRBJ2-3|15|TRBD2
TGTGCCACCAGCGCCCGGGGGGGGCAAACAGATACGCAGTATTTT
CATSARGGQTDTQYF
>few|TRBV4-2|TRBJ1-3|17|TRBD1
TGTGCCAGCAGCCATCAAGGGCCGACAGGGACTGGAAACACCATATATTTT
CASSHQGPTGTGNTIYF
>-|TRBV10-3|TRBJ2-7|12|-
TGTGCCATCAGTGCGGGAACCTACGAGCAGTACTTC
CAISAGTYEQYF
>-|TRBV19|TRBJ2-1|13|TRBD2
TGTGCCAGTAGTAGCGGGAGAGCCAATGAGCAGTTCTTC
CASSSGRANEQFF
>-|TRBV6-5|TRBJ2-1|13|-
TGTGCCAGCAGCCAGGGCCACTACAATGAGCAGTTCTTC
CASSQGHYNEQFF
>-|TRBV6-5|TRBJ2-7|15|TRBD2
TGTGCCAGCAGTTACGGGGAGGGCCCTGCGTACGAGCAGTACTTC
CASSYGEGPAYEQYF
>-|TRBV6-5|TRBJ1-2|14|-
TGTGCCAGCAGAGGACAGAAGTCTAACTATGGCTACACCTTC
CASRGQKSNYGYTF
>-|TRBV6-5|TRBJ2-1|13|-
TGTGCCAGCACCCCCCCCCGGGGGAATGAGCAGTTCTTC
CASTPPRGNEQFF
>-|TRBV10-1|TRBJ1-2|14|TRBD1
TGCGCCAGCAGACGGGACAGAGAAGAGTATGGCTACACCTTC
CASRRDREEYGYTF
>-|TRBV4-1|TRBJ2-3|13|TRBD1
TGCGCCGGAGCAGGGGGCCCAACAGATACGCAGTATTTT
CAGAGGPTDTQYF
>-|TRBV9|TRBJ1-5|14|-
TGTGCCAGCAGCGTAGGGGGAGGGAGCCAGCCCCAGCATTTT
CASSVGGGSQPQHF
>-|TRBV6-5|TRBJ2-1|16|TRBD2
TGTGCCAGCAGTTACTCAAGCGGGAGCGAGAAGAATGAGCAGTTCTTC
CASSYSSGSEKNEQFF
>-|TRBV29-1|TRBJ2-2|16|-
TGCAGCGCCCGAAGGGGTGGGGCCCTCGGCACCGGGGAGCTGTTTTTT
CSARRGGALGTGELFF
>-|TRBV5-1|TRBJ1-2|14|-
TGCGCCAGCAGCCCGGAAGGAGGTAACTATGGCTACACCTTC
CASSPEGGNYGYTF
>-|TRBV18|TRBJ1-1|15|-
TGTGCCAGCTCACCCCGGGGCGGGGTAGACACTGAAGCTTTCTTT
CASSPRGGVDTEAFF
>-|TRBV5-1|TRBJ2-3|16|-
TGCGCCAGCAGCAGACGACAGCTATCTAGCACAGATACGCAGTATTTT
CASSRRQLSSTDTQYF
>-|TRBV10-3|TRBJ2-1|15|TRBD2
TGTGCCATCAGTGAGTCGGGAAGGACTAGCAATGAGCAGTTCTTC
CAISESGRTSNEQFF
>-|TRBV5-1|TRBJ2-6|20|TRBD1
TGCGCCAGCAGCTTGAGGCCGGGACAGACCTCTAACTCTGGGGCCAACGTCCTGACTTTC
CASSLRPGQTSNSGANVLTF
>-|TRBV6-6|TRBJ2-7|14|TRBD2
TGTGCCAGCAGCCGCCGGACTAGCGAAGGCGAGCAGTACTTC
CASSRRTSEGEQYF
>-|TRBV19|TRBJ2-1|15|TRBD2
TGTGCCAGTAGTACCCCGGGACTAGCGGGTAATGAGCAGTTCTTC
CASSTPGLAGNEQFF
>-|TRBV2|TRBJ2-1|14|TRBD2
TGTGCCATTGCCCGGACTAGCGGGACGAATGAGCAGTTCTTC
CAIARTSGTNEQFF
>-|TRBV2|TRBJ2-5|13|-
TGTGCCAGCAGTGCGACTACCAGAGAGACCCAGTACTTC
CASSATTRETQYF
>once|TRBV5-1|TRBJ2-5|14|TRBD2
TGCGCCAGCGGACTGGGACTAGCCCAAGAGACCCAGTACTTC
CASGLGLAQETQYF
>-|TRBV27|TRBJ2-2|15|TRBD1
TGTGCCAGCAGACTCGGACAGGGAATTGCCGGGGAGCTGTTTTTT
CASRLGQGIAGELFF
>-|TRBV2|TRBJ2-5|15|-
TGTGCCAGCAGTGAAACTTTGTGGGAGCAAGAGACCCAGTACTTC
CASSETLWEQETQYF
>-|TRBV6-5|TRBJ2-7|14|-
TGTGCCAGCAGCCACACGGAGGGGTCCTACGAGCAGTACTTC
CASSHTEGSYEQYF
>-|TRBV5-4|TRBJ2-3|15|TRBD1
TGTGCCAGCAGCCTCTCTAGTGACAGGGCAGATACGCAGTATTTT
CASSLSSDRADTQYF
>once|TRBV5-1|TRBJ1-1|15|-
TGCGCCAGCAGCTTCTTACAGGGCCCGAACACTGAAGCTTTCTTT
CASSFLQGPNTEAFF
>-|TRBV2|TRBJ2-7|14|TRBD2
TGTGCCAGCAGAGAGCGGGGGTCCCCCTACGAGCAGTACTTC
CASRERGSPYEQYF
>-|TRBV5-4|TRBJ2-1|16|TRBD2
TGTGCCAGCAGCTTGGGGCTAGCGGGAGGGTACGAGGAGCAGTTCTTC
CASSLGLAGGYEEQFF
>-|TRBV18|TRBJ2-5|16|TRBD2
TGTGCCAGCTCACCCGGACTAGCTAGCGAACAAGAGACCCAGTACTTC
CASSPGLASEQETQYF
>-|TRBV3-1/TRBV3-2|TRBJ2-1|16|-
TGTGCCAGCAGCCATCGACTAGGCAACCCTTACAATGAGCAGTTCTTC
CASSHRLGNPYNEQFF
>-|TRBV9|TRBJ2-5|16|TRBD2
TGTGCCAGCAGCGTAGGGGGAATAGCGGGAGGGGAGACCCAGTACTTC
CASSVGGIAGGETQYF
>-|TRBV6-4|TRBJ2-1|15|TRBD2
TGTGCCAGCAGTGAGGGCGGGAGTTTCCTCAATGAGCAGTTCTTC
CASSEGGSFLNEQFF
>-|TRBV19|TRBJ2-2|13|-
TGTGCCAGTAGTAGGACAGTGTCCGGGGAGCTGTTTTTT
CASSRTVSGELFF
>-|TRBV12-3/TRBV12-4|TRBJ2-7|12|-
TGTGCCAGCAGGGGGCCCCACTACGAGCAGTACTTC
CASRGPHYEQYF
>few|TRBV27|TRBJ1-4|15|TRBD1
TGTGCCAGCAGTCACGACAGGGGTGGTGGCGAAAAACTGTTTTTT
CASSHDRGGGEKLFF
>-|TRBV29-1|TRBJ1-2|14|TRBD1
TGCAGCGTTGAATCGGGACAGACTAACTATGGCTACACCTTC
CSVESGQTNYGYTF
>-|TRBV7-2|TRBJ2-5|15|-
TGTGCCAGCAGGACGACGGCCGGGTACCAAGAGACCCAGTACTTC
CASRTTAGYQETQYF
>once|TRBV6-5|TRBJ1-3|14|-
TGTGCCACTTCAAACACCCGGGAAGGAAACACCATATATTTT
CATSNTREGNTIYF
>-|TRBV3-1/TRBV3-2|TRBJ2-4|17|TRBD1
TGTGCCAGCAGCCAGGGGGACAGGCCACTAGCCAAAAACATTCAGTACTTC
CASSQGDRPLAKNIQYF
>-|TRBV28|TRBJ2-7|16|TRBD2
TGTGCCAGCAGTATCCCCACTAGCGGGAGCTCCTACGAGCAGTACTTC
CASSIPTSGSSYEQYF
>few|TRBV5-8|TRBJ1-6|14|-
TGTGCCAGCAGCCCGGGACATTATAATTCACCCCTCCACTTT
CASSPGHYNSPLHF
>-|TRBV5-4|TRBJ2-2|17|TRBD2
TGTGCCAGCAGCTCGGGGACTAGCGGGAGGGGCACCGGGGAGCTGTTTTTT
CASSSGTSGRGTGELFF
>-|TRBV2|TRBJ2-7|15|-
TGTGCCAGCAGCGCGACCCCAGGCGCCTCCTACGAGCAGTACTTC
CASSATPGASYEQYF
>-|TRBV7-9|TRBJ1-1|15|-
TGTGCCAGCAGCTTCGAGGGAAGAGGGTACACTGAAGCTTTCTTT
CASSFEGRGYTEAFF
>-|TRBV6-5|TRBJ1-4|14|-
TGTGCCAGCAGTTACAGGGGCCCCAAGGAAAAACTGTTTTTT
CASSYRGPKEKLFF
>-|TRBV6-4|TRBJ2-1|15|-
TGTGCCAGCAGTGTTGTGGGAGGACCATACAATGAGCAGTTCTTC
CASSVVGGPYNEQFF
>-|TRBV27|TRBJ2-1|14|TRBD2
TGTGCCAGCACCAGGACTAGCGGGAGATATGAGCAGTTCTTC
CASTRTSGRYEQFF
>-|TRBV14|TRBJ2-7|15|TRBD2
TGTGCCAGCAGCCAAGAATTCGGGAGGGCCAGGGAGCAGTACTTC
CASSQEFGRAREQYF
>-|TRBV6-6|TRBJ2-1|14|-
TGTGCCAGCAGTTACTCGAGCTCCTACAATGAGCAGTTCTTC
CASSYSSSYNEQFF